The 29 T cell receptor beta chains presented below share a single source sample, sequenced in a study of blood T cell repertoires in COVID-19. Sequencing used immunoSEQ multiplex PCR; TCRdb keeps in-frame clones, though not all of them. The sample records 150,000 to 200,000 clones, 70% to 80% being singletons. Sequencing was carried out using PBMCs or T cells enriched from blood (not recorded which). The receptor source for this set is a woman aged 50 to 60 who had recovered from COVID-19.

The chain uses TRBV18 and TRBJ2-7, with 9 bases fitting TRBD2. This CDR3 comprises 14 residues. Trimming cost V 3 bases and J 5 bases; bases outside gene matches: 5. Germline lookup yields CDR1 KGHSH and CDR2 LQKENI. The CDR3 sequence: CASSPGLAGDEQYF. The CDR3, as DNA: TGTGCCAGCTCACCGGGACTAGCCGGGGACGAGCAGTACTTC.

The chain has TRBV4-3 and TRBJ1-1, with TRBD1 identical over 9 bases. CDR3 length: 15 residues. The germline gives CDR1 LGHNA, CDR2 YSLEER. V shed 4 bases and J 4 bases; nucleotides not matched to a gene: 7. The CDR3 sequence: CASSLFGQGSTEAFF. CDR3 bases: TGCGCCAGCAGCCTTTTCGGACAGGGGAGCACTGAAGCTTTCTTT.

This clone was recorded a few times. The chain employs TRBV5-1 and TRBJ2-2, with TRBD2 matching 12 bases. This CDR3 spans 16 amino acids. The germline V gene encodes CDR1 SGHRS and CDR2 YFSETQ. V was pared by 1 base and J by 5 bases, with 3 bases of the junction left unmatched. CDR3 region: CASSLSLAGGTGELFF. The CDR3 coding sequence is TGCGCCAGCAGCTTGTCTCTAGCGGGAGGGACCGGGGAGCTGTTTTTT.

The chain employs TRBV5-5 and TRBJ2-7; maybe TRBD1 (7 bases). Germline V gene sequence: CDR1 SGHKS, CDR2 YYEKEE (reference sequence). V dropped 4 bases and J dropped 6 bases, with 20 bases sitting between them. The CDR3 spans 15 residues. DNA of the CDR3: TGTGCCAGCAGCCCAAGAACAGGGGAGGCGGCCGAGCAGTACTTC. Its translation: CASSPRTGEAAEQYF.

The V gene is TRBV20-1, the J gene TRBJ2-3; the D gene is possibly TRBD2 (6 bases). The CDR3 runs 11 residues. Per the germline V gene, CDR1 is DFQATT and CDR2 is SNEGSKA (reference sequence). The ends were cut back, 4 bases at V and 11 bases at J, with 13 bases in the middle. The CDR3 sequence: CSAIKRAEQYF. The CDR3 coding sequence is TGCAGTGCTATCAAGCGGGCCGAGCAGTATTTT.

V gene TRBV29-1 combines with J gene TRBJ1-5, with D perhaps TRBD1 (6 bases). V was pared by 6 bases and J by 7 bases, with 16 bases between. Germline V lookup: CDR1 SQVTM, CDR2 ANQGSEA. The CDR3 sequence is 13 residues long. The CDR3 region is CSVRSGVQQPQHF. The CDR3 DNA reads as TGCAGCGTCAGGTCAGGGGTACAACAGCCCCAGCATTTT.

The genes are TRBV6-5 and TRBJ1-2; 9 bases fit TRBD1. Germline CDR1 MNHEY, CDR2 SVGAGI. V was pared by 6 bases and J by 4 bases, with 9 bases of the junction left unmatched. This CDR3 is built from 15 residues. In DNA, the CDR3 is TGTGCCAGCAGAGTGGGACAGGGATCCGGCTATGGCTACACCTTC. It yields the protein CASRVGQGSGYGYTF.

The genes are TRBV19 and TRBJ2-5; tentatively, D is TRBD1 (6 bases). CDR3 length: 14 amino acids. From germline, CDR1 is LNHDA and CDR2 SQIVND (reference sequence). V was trimmed by 7 bases and J by 0 bases, leaving 12 bases between them. CDR3 coding DNA: TGTGCCAGTAAGGACAGCCATAACCAAGAGACCCAGTACTTC. Residues: CASKDSHNQETQYF.

V is TRBV19 and J is TRBJ2-6, with a tentative D call TRBD1 (6 bases). The V gene's germline CDR1 is LNHDA and CDR2 SQIVND (reference sequence). This CDR3 is built from 15 residues. V was trimmed by 5 bases and J by 6 bases, leaving 14 bases between them. CDR3 sequence: CASSLQGSEANVLTF. DNA of the CDR3: TGTGCCAGTAGTTTACAGGGATCAGAGGCCAACGTCCTGACTTTC.

V and J are TRBV5-4 and TRBJ2-1; 12 bases map to TRBD2. With 3 bases clipped from V and 4 bases from J, the junction kept 5 bases outside the gene matches. Looked up from germline, CDR1 is SGHNT and CDR2 is YYREEE (reference sequence). The CDR3 has 16 residues. This CDR3 reads CASSSQLAGGYNEQFF. CDR3 in DNA: TGTGCCAGCAGCTCCCAACTAGCGGGAGGATACAATGAGCAGTTCTTC.

The chain uses TRBV28 and TRBJ1-5; the D is unclear. V was pared by 6 bases and J by 3 bases, with 21 bases between. The CDR3 is 17 residues long. Germline assignment: CDR1 MDHEN and CDR2 SYDVKM. DNA of the CDR3: TGTGCCAGCAGGGGCTCGGGGAGGCGGGCCATCAATCAGCCCCAGCATTTT. Protein sequence: CASRGSGRRAINQPQHF.

Only a few counts were recorded for this clone. The genes are TRBV6-4 and TRBJ2-1; TRBD2 matches 14 bases. With V trimmed by 4 bases and J by 7 bases, 9 bases remained unmatched. The CDR3 is 17 amino acids. Germline V lookup: CDR1 MRHNA, CDR2 SNTAGT. CDR3 nucleotide sequence: TGTGCCAGCAGTGCCGGCCCGGGACTAGCGGGAGTAAATGAGCAGTTCTTC. It codes for CASSAGPGLAGVNEQFF.

This clone was detected only a few times. J is TRBJ2-3 and V is TRBV27, with no clear D. The CDR3 contains 12 residues. Looked up from germline, CDR1 is MNHEY and CDR2 is SMNVEV (reference sequence). The ends were cut back, 8 bases at V and 2 bases at J, with 8 bases in the middle. CDR3: CASADFTDTQYF. The CDR3 DNA follows: TGTGCCAGCGCGGATTTCACAGATACGCAGTATTTT.

This clone came up once. The chain combines TRBV5-4 with TRBJ2-3; 8 bases line up with TRBD2. The V gene's germline CDR1 is SGHNT and CDR2 YYREEE (reference sequence). CDR3 length: 17 residues. V was clipped by 4 bases and J by 2 bases; unmatched bases: 12. DNA of the CDR3: TGTGCCAGCAGCGCCCGGCGGGCAGCGGGAGTCACAGATACGCAGTATTTT. Protein: CASSARRAAGVTDTQYF.

The V gene is TRBV3-1 (or the pseudogene TRBV3-2), the J gene TRBJ2-1; possibly TRBD2 for D (7 bases). Germline V gene sequence: CDR1 LGHDT, CDR2 YNNKEL (reference sequence). V lost 0 bases, J lost 5 bases, and 14 bases lay in between. The CDR3 has 16 residues. CDR3 DNA: TGTGCCAGCAGCCAAGAAAGTACAGGGACTAACAATGAGCAGTTCTTC. Its translation: CASSQESTGTNNEQFF.

The genes are TRBV30 and TRBJ1-3; weak D call: TRBD1 (6 bases). Trimming shortened V by 2 bases and J by 3 bases, and 14 bases separated the two germline ends. The CDR3 has 15 amino acids. Germline V gene lookup returns CDR1 GTSNPN and CDR2 SVGIG (reference sequence). CDR3 sequence (DNA): TGTGCCTGGAGTAGAAACAGGGATTTTGGAAACACCATATATTTT. Translation gives CAWSRNRDFGNTIYF.

The sample holds a few counts of this clone. V is TRBV7-3 and J is TRBJ1-6; tentative D call: TRBD1 (6 bases). Germline CDR1 reads SGHTA; CDR2 reads FQGTGA. CDR3 length: 13 amino acids. Trimming removed 8 bases from V and 6 bases from J, with 11 bases in between. The CDR3, as DNA: TGTGCCAGCGGTCAGGGGAGTAATTCACCCCTCCACTTT. Translation: CASGQGSNSPLHF.

V usage is TRBV6-5 and J usage is TRBJ2-3; D might be TRBD1 (6 bases). Trimming stripped 2 bases from V and 4 bases from J, with 13 bases between. CDR1 is MNHEY and CDR2 is SVGAGI in the germline V gene. There are 15 residues in the CDR3. Here the CDR3 reads CASSYGYRVADTQYF. In DNA form, the CDR3 reads TGTGCCAGCAGTTACGGGTACAGGGTCGCAGATACGCAGTATTTT.

This rearrangement joins TRBV5-5 to TRBJ2-1, with 7 bases identical to TRBD2. Germline V gene lookup returns CDR1 SGHKS and CDR2 YYEKEE (reference sequence). The V and J ends lost 3 bases and 7 bases, in that order; junction bases with no gene match: 4. The CDR3 has 13 residues. CDR3 in amino acids: CASSSPGGNEQFF. DNA for the CDR3: TGTGCCAGCAGCTCGCCCGGGGGGAATGAGCAGTTCTTC.

This chain uses TRBV29-1 with TRBJ2-2; no firm D call. This CDR3 has 13 amino acids. CDR1 is SQVTM, CDR2 ANQGSEA, per germline. Trimming pared 4 bases from V and 3 bases from J, leaving 9 bases between. The CDR3 region has the DNA TGCAGCGTTGGAGGCAGTTACACCGGGGAGCTGTTTTTT. Amino acid sequence: CSVGGSYTGELFF.

V and J are TRBV21-1 and TRBJ2-1; no check of the table's D call, TRBD2, against the DNA was made. TRBV21-1 corresponds to a pseudogene. There are 16 residues in the CDR3. CDR3 sequence (DNA): TGTGCCAGCAGCCTACTAGCGGGCGGGGGTTACAATGAGCAGTTCTTC. Its protein product is CASSLLAGGGYNEQFF.

A single count supports this clone. V is TRBV19 and J is TRBJ2-7; 12 bases fit TRBD2. The CDR3 consists of 16 residues. The junction had 11 bases not matched to a gene; V was cut back by 6 bases and J by 5 bases. Germline CDR1 reads LNHDA; CDR2 reads SQIVND (reference sequence). CDR3: CASSLRSSGRADEQYF. In DNA, the CDR3 is TGTGCCAGTAGCCTCAGGTCTAGCGGGAGGGCCGACGAGCAGTACTTC. Drawing the rest from reference TRBV19 and TRBJ2-7, the complete variable domain is DGGITQSPKYLFRKEGQNVTLSCEQNLNHDAMYWYRQDPGQGLRLIYYSQIVNDFQKGDIAEGYSVSREKKESFPLTVTSAQKNPTAFYLCASSLRSSGRADEQYFGPGTRLTVT.

The chain couples TRBV28 to TRBJ1-1, with 10 bases fitting TRBD1. The CDR3 contains 12 residues. Trimming took 6 bases from V and 9 from J; bases not matched to a gene: 4. CDR1 and CDR2 from the germline V gene are MDHEN and SYDVKM. The CDR3 bases are TGTGCCAGCAGCTTGGGACAGGGGAAAGCTTTCTTT. Translated, it gives CASSLGQGKAFF.

CDR3 bases: TGTGCCAGCAAGATCGGACAGGGGCCCTACGAGCAGTACTTC. The encoded protein is CASKIGQGPYEQYF. The rearrangement uses TRBV6-5 and TRBJ2-7; 9 bases are shared with TRBD1. The CDR3 has 14 residues. V shed 7 bases, J shed 2 bases, and the junction held 6 bases outside the gene matches. Germline loops: CDR1 MNHEY, CDR2 SVGAGI.

The gene calls are TRBV3-1 (or the pseudogene TRBV3-2) and TRBJ1-2; D possibly corresponds to TRBD1 (6 bases). V lost 4 bases and J 1 base, leaving 13 bases between the germline ends. The germline V gene has CDR1 LGHDT and CDR2 YNNKEL (reference sequence). The CDR3 extends over 15 amino acids. CDR3 sequence (DNA): TGTGCCAGCAGCCGATCGGACAGCATTAACTATGGCTACACCTTC. This encodes CASSRSDSINYGYTF.

The chain carries TRBV7-3 and TRBJ2-5; 8 positions agree with TRBD2. The CDR3 sequence is 16 residues long. V shed 0 bases, J shed 4 bases, and the junction held 7 bases outside the gene matches. From germline, CDR1 is SGHTA and CDR2 FQGTGA. In nucleotides, the CDR3 is TGTGCCAGCAGCTTAACTAGCGGGGTGGGTGGAGAGACCCAGTACTTC. Its translation: CASSLTSGVGGETQYF.

The count of this clone is one. The chain carries TRBV28 and TRBJ1-1; possible D gene TRBD1, 6 bases. There are 14 residues in the CDR3. V gave up 3 bases and J gave up 3 bases, with 11 bases separating them. CDR1 MDHEN and CDR2 SYDVKM come from the germline V gene. CDR3 sequence (DNA): TGTGCCAGCAGTTTTGGGGGCGAGGACACTGAAGCTTTCTTT. This codes for CASSFGGEDTEAFF.

The rearrangement links TRBV6-5 to TRBJ1-1; D is unresolved. This CDR3 is 13 amino acids long. Trimming left V 5 bases short and J 0 bases short, with 7 bases between. Per the germline V gene, CDR1 is MNHEY and CDR2 is SVGAGI. CDR3 sequence: CASSTQMNTEAFF. Written as DNA, the CDR3 is TGTGCCAGCAGTACACAGATGAACACTGAAGCTTTCTTT.

J is TRBJ1-6 and V is TRBV7-3, with unresolved D. V lost 4 bases to trimming and J lost 9 bases, with 10 bases between them. The CDR3 is 13 amino acids. CDR1 and CDR2 (germline): SGHTA, FQGTGA. CDR3 residues: CASSSQPGSPLHF. CDR3 DNA sequence: TGTGCCAGCAGCTCTCAGCCAGGTTCACCCCTCCACTTT.